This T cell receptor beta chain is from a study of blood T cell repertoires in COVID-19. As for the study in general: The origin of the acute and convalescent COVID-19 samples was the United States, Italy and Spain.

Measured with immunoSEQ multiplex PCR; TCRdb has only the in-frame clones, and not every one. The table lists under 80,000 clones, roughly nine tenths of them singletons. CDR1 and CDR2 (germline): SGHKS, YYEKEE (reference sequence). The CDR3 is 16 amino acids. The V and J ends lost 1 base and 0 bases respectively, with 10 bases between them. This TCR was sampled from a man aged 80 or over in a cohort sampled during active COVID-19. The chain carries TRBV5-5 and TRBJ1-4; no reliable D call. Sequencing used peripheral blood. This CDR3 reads CASSLSSQATNEKLFF. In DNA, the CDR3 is TGTGCCAGCAGCTTGTCCTCCCAGGCAACTAATGAAAAACTGTTTTTT.